This T cell receptor beta chain was profiled in a study of human T cells and chemical hapten exposure. Stated time point: pre-sensitization, week 0. Sample treatment: therapeutic diphenylcyclopropenone sensitization with weekly scalp DPC. Donors were 18 to 70-year-old alopecia patients suitable for DPC. V shed 5 bases, J shed 8 bases, and the junction held 12 bases outside the gene matches. CDR1 and CDR2 (germline): SGHTA, FQGNSA. The CDR3 runs to 15 residues. The library gave individual cDNA molecules unique molecular identifiers. Original handling: Counts of TCRs in each sample centred on a median of around 92,000 and extended from roughly 23,000 to 700,000. TCRdb re-analysed the RACE reads in MiXCR, keeping a single row per CDR3 protein. TCRdb, not the original authors, processed these V and J calls. The data show about 87,000 distinct CDR3 sequences, roughly a tenth seen once. The sample holds many counts of this clonotype.

The sample here was whole blood, taken in connection with sensitization to the hapten diphenylcyclopropenone (DPC). This rearrangement joins TRBV7-2 to TRBJ1-2, with 9 bases that match TRBD1. This receptor was identified in a woman aged 40 to 55 with alopecia areata. Some clones in this sample may be carry-over from other donors' samples. CDR3 in amino acids: CASSLRDRAGRGYTF. The CDR3, as DNA: TGTGCCAGCAGCCTTCGGGACAGGGCAGGGAGAGGCTACACCTTC. Combining the CDR3 with reference TRBV7-2 and TRBJ1-2 gives the whole variable domain GAGVSQSPSNKVTEKGKDVELRCDPISGHTALYWYRQSLGQGLEFLIYFQGNSAPDKSGLPSDRFSAERTGGSVSTLTIQRTQQEDSAVYLCASSLRDRAGRGYTFGSGTRLTVV.